This T cell receptor (beta chain) is from a study of OX40 agonist ivuxolimab in advanced cancers. At the level of the whole study: The costimulatory receptor OX40 (CD134) was targeted by ivuxolimab, a fully human IgG2 agonistic monoclonal antibody. Intravenous ivuxolimab was administered to patients every 2 weeks at six dose levels: 0.01, 0.1, 0.3, 1.5, 3 and 10 mg/kg. Of the approximately 54 patients in dose escalation, about 20 had hepatocellular carcinoma, roughly 15 had melanoma, 9 had renal cell carcinoma and 9 had head and neck cancer. In the dose-escalation cohort, over 65% of patients were male, and the mean age was around 60 years, with a range of 23 to 79. Prior anti-PD-1, anti-PD-L1 or anti-CTLA-4 therapy was permitted, and 30% to 45% of dose-escalation patients had received checkpoint inhibitors. Three dose-escalation patients achieved partial responses, one with hepatocellular carcinoma and two with cutaneous melanoma. The purpose of peripheral TCRbeta sequencing was to test whether ivuxolimab changed TCR sequence diversity and led to clonal T-cell expansion. The paper reports the monotherapy dose-escalation portion (N = 52 patients) of the phase I ivuxolimab trial.

As concerns this clone: Its antigen target is currently unknown. No quality values exist for individual bases; no much larger clone is one base distant.

V sheds 3 bases and J sheds 0 bases, leaving 9 bases between their ends. The CDR3 goes from the cysteine to the phenylalanine over 16 residues. The read is trimmed to its CDR3 DNA, 48 bases read in frame from base 1. CDR1 and CDR2 are read off the germline V gene (reference sequence) as LNHDA and SQIVND. Broader findings and caveats from the paper: At doses of 0.1 to 3.0 mg/kg, clonal expansion of both CD4+ and CD8+ blood T cells was observed from baseline to week 6. Which antigens the clonally expanded peripheral T cells were specific for was not determined. After ivuxolimab, CD8+ T cells had more expanded clones than CD4+ T cells on average. Low levels of normalized T-cell clonal expansion were also seen in some patients who did not respond. In the 0.1-3.0 mg/kg groups, partial responders had among the lowest normalized peripheral clonal expansion, particularly in CD8+ T cells.

Patients with autoimmune disease history or receiving systemic immunosuppression were excluded from the trial. Peripheral blood for TCR sequencing was collected from all dose cohorts at baseline, on cycle 4 day 1, and on cycle 7 day 1. The samples were taken from a phase I, first-in-human, multicenter, open-label dose-escalation trial of ivuxolimab. Adults with locally advanced or metastatic head and neck squamous cell, hepatocellular, melanoma or renal cell carcinoma were enrolled in the trial. Before TCR sequencing, CD4+ T cells and CD8+ T cells were sorted from peripheral blood as separate populations. Genomic DNA was isolated from the sorted cells so that the TCRbeta CDR3 region could be sequenced. TCRbeta CDR3 regions were sequenced using the immunoSEQ Assay. TCRdb retrieved this table from immuneACCESS and kept in-frame rearrangements only. Not all clones are present; in checked studies, unresolved V genes account for under half, and no reason is known for the remainder. Here the sample has tens of thousands of clones; around 82% occur a single time. The ten largest clones take up 8.2% of the sample.

The source of this sequence is an adult with an advanced solid tumor such as melanoma, head and neck, liver or kidney cancer. This specimen was CD4+ or CD8+ T cells sorted from blood, taken in a trial of the OX40 agonist ivuxolimab. This sequence uses TRBV19 and TRBJ2-6; no D gene is confidently identified. The CDR3 in this case is CASSIGRYSGANVLTF. The DNA reads TGTGCCAGTAGTATCGGACGGTACTCTGGGGCCAACGTCCTGACTTTC.